This T cell receptor beta chain appears in the sequencing data of a study of OX40 agonist ivuxolimab in advanced cancers. Study context: Patients were treated with ivuxolimab, an agonistic anti-OX40 (CD134) antibody. Ivuxolimab was delivered to patients intravenously every 2 weeks at doses spanning 0.01 to 10 mg/kg. Averaging about 60 years in age, with a range of about 20 to 90, the cohort was about 83% male.

Profiling relied on immunoSEQ multiplex PCR, and the TCRdb table lists in-frame clones only, not all of them. The sample lists over 15,000 clones, around 83% occurring once. Findings and caveats of the study: Some nonresponders also had low normalized T-cell clonal expansion.

CDR1 is SGHTA, CDR2 FQGNSA, per germline. The V end was cut by 2 bases, the J end by 7 bases, with 9 bases between. This CDR3 region has 13 residues. The sample holds one count of this clone. The antigen remains undetermined. The chain links TRBV7-2 to TRBJ1-5; tentatively, D is TRBD1 (5 bases). The sample was CD4+ or CD8+ T cells sorted from blood, taken in a trial of the OX40 agonist ivuxolimab. The receptor was isolated from an adult with an advanced solid tumor such as melanoma, head and neck, liver or kidney cancer. CDR3 amino acids: CASSLLRDQPQHF. CDR3 in DNA: TGTGCCAGCAGCTTACTAAGGGACCAGCCCCAGCATTTT.